These 14 T cell receptor beta chains originate from one sample sequenced in a study of cytomegalovirus exposure and HLA in healthy donors. The protocol was immunoSEQ multiplex PCR, while the TCRdb copy is restricted to in-frame clones and leaves out a portion. Of about 140,000 clones detected, 86% appear once; the ten largest clones hold less than 3.5%. The specimen sequenced was PBMCs. The receptors were gathered from a young man in good health and CMV-seronegative.

This clone was counted between two and nine times. V usage is TRBV9 and J usage is TRBJ1-5, with 10 bases identical to TRBD1. V lost 0 bases and J lost 6; bases outside the gene matches: 0. The CDR3 has 14 residues. Germline CDR1 reads SGDLS; CDR2 reads YYNGEE. The CDR3 here is CASSVGTGGQPQHF. The CDR3 DNA reads as TGTGCCAGCAGCGTAGGGACAGGGGGTCAGCCCCAGCATTTT.

The genes are TRBV7-9 and TRBJ2-5, with a tentative D call TRBD1 (6 bases). The CDR3 has 14 amino acids. V shed 5 bases and J shed 5 bases, with 15 bases lying between them. Germline V gene lookup returns CDR1 SEHNR and CDR2 FQNEAQ (reference sequence). The CDR3 DNA reads as TGTGCCAGCAGCGACCGGGACATGGGGGAGACCCAGTACTTC. Translating gives CASSDRDMGETQYF.

The chain links TRBV2 to TRBJ1-5; perhaps TRBD1 as D (6 bases). The V gene lost 6 bases and the J gene lost 3 bases, with 12 bases spanning the gap. CDR1 is SNHLY and CDR2 is FYNNEI in the germline V gene. This CDR3 contains 14 residues. The CDR3 region has the DNA TGTGCCAGCAGGAATGGACAGATCAATCAGCCCCAGCATTTT. Residues: CASRNGQINQPQHF.

This clone was picked up a small number of times. The J gene is TRBJ2-5, the V gene TRBV28; possibly TRBD1 for D (6 bases). Germline CDR1 MDHEN, CDR2 SYDVKM. The CDR3 length is 16 residues. Trimming removed 6 bases from V and 5 bases from J, with 22 bases in between. The DNA for the CDR3 is TGTGCCAGCAGATTGGCGCAGTACTCAGGGGTGGAGACCCAGTACTTC. Its translation is CASRLAQYSGVETQYF.

The V call is TRBV6-1, the J call TRBJ2-5; 7 nucleotides align to TRBD1. Germline values: CDR1 MNHNS, CDR2 SASEGT. V lost 6 bases, J lost 3 bases, and 7 bases stayed unmatched. This CDR3 is built from 14 residues. The CDR3 DNA reads TGTGCCAGCAGGACTGACAGGGCGGAAGAGACCCAGTACTTC. Its protein product is CASRTDRAEETQYF.

The chain employs TRBV6-1 and TRBJ2-1; the D gene is possibly TRBD1 (6 bases). V was shortened by 6 bases and J by 6 bases, with 18 bases between the two germline ends. Germline assignment: CDR1 MNHNS and CDR2 SASEGT. The CDR3 has 15 residues. The CDR3, as DNA: TGTGCCAGCAGCCGAACCGGGACACAAGTCAATGAGCAGTTCTTC. This gives the protein CASSRTGTQVNEQFF.

The genes are TRBV27 and TRBJ2-1; D remains ambiguous. Germline V gene data show CDR1 as MNHEY and CDR2 as SMNVEV (reference sequence). Deletions cut 4 bases from V and 8 bases from J, with 9 bases between. There are 12 residues in the CDR3. CDR3 region: CASSSPTYEQFF. For the CDR3, the DNA is TGTGCCAGCAGTTCTCCTACGTATGAGCAGTTCTTC.

V is TRBV4-2 and J is TRBJ2-7, with 7 positions matching TRBD1. V was pared by 0 bases and J by 7 bases, with 21 bases of the junction left unmatched. Germline V CDR1 and CDR2: LGHNA, YNFKEQ. The CDR3 consists of 19 residues. CDR3 protein: CASSQESLVSGQLSTEQYF. CDR3 coding DNA: TGTGCCAGCAGCCAAGAAAGCCTTGTCTCGGGACAGCTTAGTACGGAGCAGTACTTC.

The rearrangement uses TRBV12-5 and TRBJ2-4; 9 nucleotides agree with TRBD1. This CDR3 comprises 12 residues. Germline values: CDR1 LGHNT, CDR2 FRNRAP. J lost 8 bases, V lost 5 bases, and 1 base had no gene match. CDR3 sequence reads: CASGRQGDIQYF. The DNA for the CDR3 is TGTGCTAGTGGTCGACAGGGGGACATTCAGTACTTC.

V usage is TRBV21-1 and J usage is TRBJ1-2; the table assigns TRBD1, which was not confirmed against the DNA. TRBV21-1 is listed as a pseudogene. This CDR3 region has 13 residues. CDR3 in DNA: TGTGCCATTCGAGCAGGGGGCGAGCATGGCTACACCTTC. Translating it yields CAIRAGGEHGYTF.

In nucleotides, the CDR3 is TGTGCCAGCAGCACTAGGACGGGCGTTAATGAAAAACTGTTTTTT. Encoded protein: CASSTRTGVNEKLFF. The genes are TRBV9 and TRBJ1-4; no definite D call. V was trimmed by 4 bases and J by 4 bases, leaving 14 bases between them. Germline V gene data show CDR1 as SGDLS and CDR2 as YYNGEE. This CDR3 spans 15 amino acids.

V is TRBV30 and J is TRBJ1-5, with a weak D call TRBD1 (5 bases). Trimming stripped 2 bases from V and 5 bases from J, with 22 bases between. The V gene's germline CDR1 is GTSNPN and CDR2 SVGIG (reference sequence). The CDR3 sequence is 17 residues long. The CDR3 nucleotides read TGTGCCTGGAGTCCCAAACGCCGCAGGGCGTTAGATCAGCCCCAGCATTTT. Translated: CAWSPKRRRALDQPQHF.

The rearrangement uses TRBV19 and TRBJ1-1; TRBD1 matches 7 bases. This CDR3 has 13 amino acids. The germline CDR1 and CDR2 sequences are LNHDA and SQIVND (reference sequence). V lost 4 bases, J lost 4 bases, and 3 bases stayed unmatched. The CDR3 DNA follows: TGTGCCAGTAGTAACAGGGGAGGCACTGAAGCTTTCTTT. Translated, it gives CASSNRGGTEAFF. The variable domain in full, with the rest retrieved from reference TRBV19 and TRBJ1-1, is DGGITQSPKYLFRKEGQNVTLSCEQNLNHDAMYWYRQDPGQGLRLIYYSQIVNDFQKGDIAEGYSVSREKKESFPLTVTSAQKNPTAFYLCASSNRGGTEAFFGQGTRLTVV.

CDR3 sequence reads: CASSELYRGDEQYF. The CDR3 DNA follows: TGTGCCAGCAGTGAGTTGTACAGGGGGGACGAGCAGTACTTC. The V gene is TRBV2, the J gene TRBJ2-7, with 8 bases lining up with TRBD1. Per the germline V gene, CDR1 is SNHLY and CDR2 is FYNNEI. The CDR3 sequence is 14 residues long. V lost 3 bases and J lost 5; bases outside the gene matches: 6.